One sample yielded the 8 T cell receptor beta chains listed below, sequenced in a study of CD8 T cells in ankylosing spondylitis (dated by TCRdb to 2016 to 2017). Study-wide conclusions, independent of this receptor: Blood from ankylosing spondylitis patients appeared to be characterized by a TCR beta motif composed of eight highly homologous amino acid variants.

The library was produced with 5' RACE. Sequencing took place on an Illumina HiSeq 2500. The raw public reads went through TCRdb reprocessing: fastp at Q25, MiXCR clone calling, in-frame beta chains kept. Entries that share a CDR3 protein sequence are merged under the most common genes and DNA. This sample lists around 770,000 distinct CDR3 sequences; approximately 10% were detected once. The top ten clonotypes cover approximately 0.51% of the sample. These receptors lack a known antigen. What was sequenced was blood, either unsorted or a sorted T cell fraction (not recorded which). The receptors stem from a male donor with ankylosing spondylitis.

In DNA form, the CDR3 reads TGTGCCAGCAGCGCCAGGGGAAGGAATGAGCAGTTCTTC. This codes for CASSARGRNEQFF. This sequence joins TRBV9 and TRBJ2-1; D is possibly TRBD1 (6 bases). Germline CDR1 SGDLS, CDR2 YYNGEE. Trimming cost V 3 bases and J 7 bases, with 11 bases left between them. The CDR3 extends over 13 amino acids.

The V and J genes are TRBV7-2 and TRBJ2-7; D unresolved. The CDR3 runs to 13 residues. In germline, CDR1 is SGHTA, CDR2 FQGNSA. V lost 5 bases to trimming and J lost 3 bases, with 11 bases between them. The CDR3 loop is CASSKTNGYEQYF. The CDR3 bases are TGTGCCAGCAGCAAGACCAACGGCTACGAGCAGTACTTC.

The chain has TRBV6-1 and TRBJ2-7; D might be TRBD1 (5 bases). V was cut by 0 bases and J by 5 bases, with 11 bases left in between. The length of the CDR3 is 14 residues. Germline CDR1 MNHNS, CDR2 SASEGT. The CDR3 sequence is CASSEARGDDEQYF. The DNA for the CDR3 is TGTGCCAGCAGTGAAGCAAGGGGCGATGACGAGCAGTACTTC.

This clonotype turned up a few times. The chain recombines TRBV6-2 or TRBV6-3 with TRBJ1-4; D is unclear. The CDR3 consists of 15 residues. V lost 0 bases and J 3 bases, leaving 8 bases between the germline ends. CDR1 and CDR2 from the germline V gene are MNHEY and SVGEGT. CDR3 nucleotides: TGTGCCAGCAGTTACTCGAGTTGGGCTAATGAAAAACTGTTTTTT. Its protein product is CASSYSSWANEKLFF.

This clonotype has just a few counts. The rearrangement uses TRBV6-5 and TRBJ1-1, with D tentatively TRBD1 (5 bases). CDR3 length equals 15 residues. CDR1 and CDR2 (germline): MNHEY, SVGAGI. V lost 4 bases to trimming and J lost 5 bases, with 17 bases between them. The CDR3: CASSSHRQGGTEAFF. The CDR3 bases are TGTGCCAGCAGTTCACACAGGCAGGGTGGGACTGAAGCTTTCTTT.

The CDR3, as DNA: TGCAGTGCTAGAGGTAGCAACGGCTACACCTTC. Protein sequence: CSARGSNGYTF. The chain employs TRBV20-1 and TRBJ1-2; D is unclear. Per the germline V gene, CDR1 is DFQATT and CDR2 is SNEGSKA (reference sequence). The V end was cut by 1 base, the J end by 8 bases, with 8 bases between. The CDR3 is 11 amino acids.

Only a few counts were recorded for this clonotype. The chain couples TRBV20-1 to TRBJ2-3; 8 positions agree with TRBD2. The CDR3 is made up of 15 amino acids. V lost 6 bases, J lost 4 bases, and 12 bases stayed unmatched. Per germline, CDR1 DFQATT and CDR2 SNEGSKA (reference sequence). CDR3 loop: CSAPRASGWADTQYF. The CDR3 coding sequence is TGCAGTGCACCCCGAGCTAGCGGGTGGGCAGATACGCAGTATTTT.

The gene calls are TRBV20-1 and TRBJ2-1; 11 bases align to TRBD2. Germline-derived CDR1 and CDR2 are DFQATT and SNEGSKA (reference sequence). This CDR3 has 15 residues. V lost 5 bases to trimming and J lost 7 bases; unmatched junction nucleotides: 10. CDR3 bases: TGCAGTGCTGCGTCCCTAGCGGGAGGCGGGAATGAGCAGTTCTTC. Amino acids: CSAASLAGGGNEQFF.